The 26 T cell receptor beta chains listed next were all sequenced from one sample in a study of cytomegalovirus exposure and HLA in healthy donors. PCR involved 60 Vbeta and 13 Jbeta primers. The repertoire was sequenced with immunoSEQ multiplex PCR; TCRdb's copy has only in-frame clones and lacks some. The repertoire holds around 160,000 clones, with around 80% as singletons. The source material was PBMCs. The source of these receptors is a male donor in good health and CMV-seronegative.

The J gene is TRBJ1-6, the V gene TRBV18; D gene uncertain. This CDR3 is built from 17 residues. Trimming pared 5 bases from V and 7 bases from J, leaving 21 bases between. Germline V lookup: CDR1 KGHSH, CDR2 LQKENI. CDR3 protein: CASSEMVPPGWNSPLHF. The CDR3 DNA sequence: TGTGCCAGCTCAGAAATGGTCCCCCCAGGATGGAATTCACCCCTCCACTTT.

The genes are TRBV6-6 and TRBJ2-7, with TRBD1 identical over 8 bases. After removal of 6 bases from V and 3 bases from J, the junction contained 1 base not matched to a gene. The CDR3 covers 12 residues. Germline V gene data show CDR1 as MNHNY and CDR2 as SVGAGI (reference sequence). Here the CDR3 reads CASRQGVYEQYF. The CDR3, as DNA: TGTGCCAGCAGACAGGGGGTCTACGAGCAGTACTTC.

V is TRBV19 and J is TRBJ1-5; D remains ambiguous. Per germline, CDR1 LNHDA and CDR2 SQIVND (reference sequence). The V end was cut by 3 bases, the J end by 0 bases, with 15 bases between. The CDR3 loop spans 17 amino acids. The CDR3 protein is CASSMRSFRVSNQPQHF. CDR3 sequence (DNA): TGTGCCAGTAGTATGCGGTCCTTCCGGGTTAGCAATCAGCCCCAGCATTTT.

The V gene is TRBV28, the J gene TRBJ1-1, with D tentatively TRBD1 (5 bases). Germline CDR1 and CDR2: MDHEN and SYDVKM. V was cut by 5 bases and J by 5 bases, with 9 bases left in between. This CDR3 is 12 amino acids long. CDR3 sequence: CASSPGGTEAFF. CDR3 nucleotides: TGTGCCAGCAGTCCGGGGGGGACTGAAGCTTTCTTT.

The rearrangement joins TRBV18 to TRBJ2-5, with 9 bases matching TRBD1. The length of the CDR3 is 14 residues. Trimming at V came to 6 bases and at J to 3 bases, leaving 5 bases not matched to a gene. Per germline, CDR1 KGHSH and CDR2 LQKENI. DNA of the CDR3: TGTGCCAGCTCCCTGGGACAGGGCAAAGAGACCCAGTACTTC. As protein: CASSLGQGKETQYF.

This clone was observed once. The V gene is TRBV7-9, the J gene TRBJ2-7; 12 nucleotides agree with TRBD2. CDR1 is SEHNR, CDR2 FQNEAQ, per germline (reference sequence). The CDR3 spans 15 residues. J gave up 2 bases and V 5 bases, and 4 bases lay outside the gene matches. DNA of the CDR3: TGTGCCAGCAGCCGAGGACTAGCGGGACCCTACGAGCAGTACTTC. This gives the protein CASSRGLAGPYEQYF.

The CDR3 sequence is CASSAQADYEQYF. CDR3 nucleotides: TGTGCCAGCAGCGCACAGGCGGACTACGAGCAGTACTTC. The rearrangement links TRBV9 to TRBJ2-7; D might be TRBD1 (5 bases). CDR1 and CDR2 (germline): SGDLS, YYNGEE. The V and J ends lost 3 bases and 3 bases respectively, with 10 bases between them. This CDR3 spans 13 amino acids.

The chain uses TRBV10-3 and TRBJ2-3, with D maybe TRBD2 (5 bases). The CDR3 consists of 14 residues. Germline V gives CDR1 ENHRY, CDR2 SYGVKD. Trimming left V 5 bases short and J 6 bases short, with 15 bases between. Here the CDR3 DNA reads TGTGCCATCAGTCCCGGCTTGGGAGCCGATACGCAGTATTTT. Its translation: CAISPGLGADTQYF.

CDR3 amino acids: CSGTTGFYTEAFF. The CDR3 DNA reads as TGCAGCGGGACGACAGGGTTTTACACTGAAGCTTTCTTT. The V gene is TRBV29-1, the J gene TRBJ1-1; 7 positions match TRBD1. This CDR3 is 13 amino acids long. V lost 7 bases and J lost 3; bases outside the gene matches: 8. Germline CDR1 reads SQVTM; CDR2 reads ANQGSEA.

The CDR3 DNA reads TGTGCCAGCAGCCGGGGGGTGGGGGCAGATACGCAGTATTTT. This sequence encodes CASSRGVGADTQYF. The chain joins TRBV5-4 to TRBJ2-3; 7 bases align to TRBD2. This CDR3 is 14 amino acids long. CDR1 is SGHNT and CDR2 is YYREEE in the germline V gene (reference sequence). Trimming cost V 4 bases and J 4 bases; bases outside gene matches: 6.

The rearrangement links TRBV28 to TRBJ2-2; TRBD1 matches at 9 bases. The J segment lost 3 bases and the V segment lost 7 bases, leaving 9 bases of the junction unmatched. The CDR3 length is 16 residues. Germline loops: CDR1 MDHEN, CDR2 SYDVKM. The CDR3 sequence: CASNPQGALYTGELFF. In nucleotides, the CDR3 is TGTGCCAGCAACCCACAGGGGGCTCTTTACACCGGGGAGCTGTTTTTT.

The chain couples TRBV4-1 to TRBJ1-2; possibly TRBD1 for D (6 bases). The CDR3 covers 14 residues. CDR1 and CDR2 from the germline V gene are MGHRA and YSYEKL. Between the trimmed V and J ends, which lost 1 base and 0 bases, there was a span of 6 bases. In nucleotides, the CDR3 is TGCGCCAGCAGCCAAGGGACAGCTAACTATGGCTACACCTTC. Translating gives CASSQGTANYGYTF.

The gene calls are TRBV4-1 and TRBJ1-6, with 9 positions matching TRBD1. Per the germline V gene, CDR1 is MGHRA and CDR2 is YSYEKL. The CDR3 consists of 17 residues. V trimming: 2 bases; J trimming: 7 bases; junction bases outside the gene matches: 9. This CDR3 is CASSQPIQTGGNSPLHF. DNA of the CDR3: TGCGCCAGCAGCCAACCTATTCAAACAGGGGGCAATTCACCCCTCCACTTT.

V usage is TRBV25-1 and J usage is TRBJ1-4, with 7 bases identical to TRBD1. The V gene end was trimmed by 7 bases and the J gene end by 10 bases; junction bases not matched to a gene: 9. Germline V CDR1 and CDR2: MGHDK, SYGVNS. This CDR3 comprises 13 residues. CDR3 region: CASNLRQGGKLFF. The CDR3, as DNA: TGTGCCAGCAATCTTCGACAGGGAGGAAAACTGTTTTTT.

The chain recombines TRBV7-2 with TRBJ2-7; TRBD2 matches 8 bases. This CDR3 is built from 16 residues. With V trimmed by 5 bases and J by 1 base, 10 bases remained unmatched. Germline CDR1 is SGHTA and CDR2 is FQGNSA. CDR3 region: CASSRAVLAASYEQYF. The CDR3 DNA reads TGTGCCAGCAGCCGAGCGGTACTAGCGGCTTCCTACGAGCAGTACTTC.

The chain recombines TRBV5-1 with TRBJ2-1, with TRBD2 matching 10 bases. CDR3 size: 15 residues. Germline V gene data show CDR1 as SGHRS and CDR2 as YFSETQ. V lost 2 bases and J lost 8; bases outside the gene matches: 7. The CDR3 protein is CASSLAGGYLHEQFF. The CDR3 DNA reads TGCGCCAGCAGCTTAGCGGGAGGGTATCTCCATGAGCAGTTCTTC.

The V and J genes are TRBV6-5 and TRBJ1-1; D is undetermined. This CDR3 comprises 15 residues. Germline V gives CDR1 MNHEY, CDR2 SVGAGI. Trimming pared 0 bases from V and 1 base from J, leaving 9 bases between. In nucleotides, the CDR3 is TGTGCCAGCAGTTACTCGATAGAGCAGAACACTGAAGCTTTCTTT. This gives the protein CASSYSIEQNTEAFF.

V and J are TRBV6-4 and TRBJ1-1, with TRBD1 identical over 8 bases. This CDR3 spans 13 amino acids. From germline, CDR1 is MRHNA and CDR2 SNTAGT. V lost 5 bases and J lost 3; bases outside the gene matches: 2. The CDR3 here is CASSPGGYTEAFF. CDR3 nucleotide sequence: TGTGCCAGCAGTCCAGGGGGCTACACTGAAGCTTTCTTT.

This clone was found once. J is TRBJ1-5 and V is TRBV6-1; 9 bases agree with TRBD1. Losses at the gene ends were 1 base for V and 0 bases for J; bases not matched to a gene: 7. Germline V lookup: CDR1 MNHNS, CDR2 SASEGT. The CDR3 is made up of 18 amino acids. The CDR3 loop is CASSEDTGGAYSNQPQHF. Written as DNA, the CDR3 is TGTGCCAGCAGTGAAGACACAGGGGGCGCCTATAGCAATCAGCCCCAGCATTTT.

This CDR3 reads CASSQEASGRLNEQFF. The CDR3 coding sequence is TGTGCCAGCAGCCAGGAGGCTAGCGGGAGGCTCAATGAGCAGTTCTTC. J is TRBJ2-1 and V is TRBV4-2; TRBD2 matches at 11 bases. J was trimmed by 6 bases and V by 3 bases; bases with no gene match: 7. This CDR3 contains 16 residues. Germline CDR1 is LGHNA and CDR2 is YNFKEQ.

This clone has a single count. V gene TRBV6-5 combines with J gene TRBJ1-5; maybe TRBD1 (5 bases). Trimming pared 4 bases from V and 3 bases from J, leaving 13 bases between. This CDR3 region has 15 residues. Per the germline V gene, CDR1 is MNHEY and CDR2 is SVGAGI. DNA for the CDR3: TGTGCCAGCAGTTGGGGTTCAGGGAACAATCAGCCCCAGCATTTT. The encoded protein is CASSWGSGNNQPQHF.

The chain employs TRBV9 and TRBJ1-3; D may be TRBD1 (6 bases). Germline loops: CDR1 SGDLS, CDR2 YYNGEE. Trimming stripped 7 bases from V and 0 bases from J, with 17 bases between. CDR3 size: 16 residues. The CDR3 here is CASGTDGQPSGNTIYF. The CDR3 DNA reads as TGTGCCAGCGGCACCGACGGACAGCCCTCTGGAAACACCATATATTTT.

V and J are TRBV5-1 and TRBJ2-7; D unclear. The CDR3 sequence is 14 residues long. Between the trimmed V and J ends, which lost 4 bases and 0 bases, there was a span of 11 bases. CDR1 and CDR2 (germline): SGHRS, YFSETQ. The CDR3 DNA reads TGCGCCAGCAGCGAAGTCGGCGGCTCCTACGAGCAGTACTTC. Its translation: CASSEVGGSYEQYF.

This chain's CDR3 is CASSFSSGSVPDTQYF. CDR3 in DNA: TGTGCCAGCAGCTTTTCTAGCGGGAGTGTTCCAGATACGCAGTATTTT. The chain couples TRBV7-2 to TRBJ2-3; 10 bases map to TRBD2. The CDR3 is made up of 16 amino acids. CDR1 is SGHTA and CDR2 is FQGNSA in the germline V gene. V lost 3 bases to trimming and J lost 4 bases; unmatched junction nucleotides: 7.

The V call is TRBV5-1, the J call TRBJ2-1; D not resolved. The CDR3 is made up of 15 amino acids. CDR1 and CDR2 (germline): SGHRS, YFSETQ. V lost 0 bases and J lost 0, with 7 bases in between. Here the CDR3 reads CASSLESYSYNEQFF. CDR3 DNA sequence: TGCGCCAGCAGCTTGGAGTCCTACTCCTACAATGAGCAGTTCTTC.

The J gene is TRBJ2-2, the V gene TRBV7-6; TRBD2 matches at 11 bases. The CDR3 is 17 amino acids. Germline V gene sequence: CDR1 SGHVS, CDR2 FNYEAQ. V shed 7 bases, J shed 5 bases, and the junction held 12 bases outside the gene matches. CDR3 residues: CASTFGLAGAITGELFF. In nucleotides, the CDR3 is TGTGCCAGCACCTTCGGACTAGCGGGTGCGATTACCGGGGAGCTGTTTTTT.